Listed below are T cell receptor beta chains from one sample, sequenced in a study of blood T cell repertoires in COVID-19. TCRdb keeps only in-frame clones here, not all; method: immunoSEQ multiplex PCR. The table lists about 190,000 clones, about three quarters of them singletons. The sequencing input was peripheral blood. The receptor set was obtained from a woman over 75 with active or convalescent COVID-19. The CDR3 runs from the conserved cysteine through the conserved F or W. The order of the fields is V gene, clone size, D gene, J gene, CDR3 DNA, CDR3 protein. The D gene is left open where the match is weak. Clone size appears in some rows only: once, few, many, or a class for an expanded clone.

TRBV18	once	.	TRBJ2-3	TGTGCCAGCTCACCACCCTCTAGGAGTACAGATACGCAGTATTTT	CASSPPSRSTDTQYF
TRBV5-1	few	TRBD1	TRBJ2-7	TGCGCCAGCAGCTTGCTACAGGGGGCCTACGAGCAGTACTTC	CASSLLQGAYEQYF
TRBV19	.	TRBD1	TRBJ1-2	TGTGCCAGTAGACTCGGGACAGGCTATGGCTACACCTTC	CASRLGTGYGYTF
TRBV7-2	.	TRBD2	TRBJ2-7	TGTGCCAGCAGCTTGCTGGTGGGGGGGTCCTACGAGCAGTACTTC	CASSLLVGGSYEQYF
TRBV9	.	.	TRBJ1-6	TGTGCCAGCAGCGTAGGGGGGCCAGCTGGCAATTCACCCCTCCACTTT	CASSVGGPAGNSPLHF
TRBV5-4	few	.	TRBJ1-2	TGTGCCACTGGACGAGGGGGAGTCGATGGCTACACCTTC	CATGRGGVDGYTF
TRBV6-5	.	.	TRBJ2-3	TGTGCCAGCAGTTATCCCGGGGTTCCAGATACGCAGTATTTT	CASSYPGVPDTQYF
TRBV6-5	.	.	TRBJ2-2	TGTGCCAGCAGTTATGGCCCCACCGGGGAGCTGTTTTTT	CASSYGPTGELFF
TRBV12-3/TRBV12-4	.	TRBD1	TRBJ1-1	TGTGCCAGCAGTTTACCAGCAGGGGGAGAAGCTTTCTTT	CASSLPAGGEAFF
TRBV24-1	.	TRBD2	TRBJ2-3	TGTGCCACCAGTAGGGCGGGGGGGCTCACAGATACGCAGTATTTT	CATSRAGGLTDTQYF
TRBV24-1	once	TRBD1	TRBJ2-7	TGTGCCCCCATCCACGGGCAGGGGGTCTACGAGCAGTACTTC	CAPIHGQGVYEQYF
TRBV6-2/TRBV6-3	few	TRBD1	TRBJ1-5	TGTGCCAGCAGTTACGAGACAGGGGCGAATCAGCCCCAGCATTTT	CASSYETGANQPQHF
TRBV6-6	.	.	TRBJ2-3	TGTGCCAGCAGTGCAAAAGTCGGGTTGCAGTATTTT	CASSAKVGLQYF
TRBV7-2	.	TRBD1	TRBJ1-2	TGTGCCAGCAGCTTACAACAGGGGATTAACTATGGCTACACCTTC	CASSLQQGINYGYTF
TRBV14	.	TRBD2	TRBJ2-5	TGTGCCAGCAGCATTCGGGACGGGGGGGAGACCCAGTACTTC	CASSIRDGGETQYF
TRBV18	.	.	TRBJ1-4	TGTGCCAGCTCACCGTCCACAGGGACTAATGAAAAACTGTTTTTT	CASSPSTGTNEKLFF
TRBV10-3	few	.	TRBJ1-2	TGTGCCATCCCCCGGTCCAGGGATTATCCCCAAACCCATGGCTACACCTTC	CAIPRSRDYPQTHGYTF
TRBV6-5	.	TRBD1	TRBJ2-5	TGTGCCAGCAGAGACAGGGGCCGGGAGACCCAGTACTTC	CASRDRGRETQYF
TRBV11-1	.	TRBD1	TRBJ2-2	TGTGCCAGCAGCTCCCGACAGGGGGATACCGGGGAGCTGTTTTTT	CASSSRQGDTGELFF
TRBV7-9	few	.	TRBJ1-2	TGTGCCAGCAGCCCCCTCGAAAGGGGGGGCTACACCTTC	CASSPLERGGYTF
TRBV7-8	few	.	TRBJ1-1	TGTGCCAGCAGCTTGGCTACAGTGAACACTGAAGCTTTCTTT	CASSLATVNTEAFF
TRBV3-1/TRBV3-2	.	TRBD1	TRBJ1-1	TGTGCCAGCAGCTCGAGTGGACAGGGGACCTTTGACACTGAAGCTTTCTTT	CASSSSGQGTFDTEAFF
TRBV5-1	.	.	TRBJ2-1	TGCGCCAGCAGCGCCGGAGATAACAATGAGCAGTTCTTC	CASSAGDNNEQFF